This T cell receptor (beta chain) was captured by sequencing in a study of post-analysis software for immune sequencing data. About the research overall: The courses of disease that were included comprised relapsing-remitting, secondary progressive and progressive-relapsing multiple sclerosis. Study-level findings and limits: Batch-mates among the samples co-clustered strongly by F measure. Normalized Chao1 diversity was significantly lower in multiple sclerosis patients than in controls. TRBV5-6, TRBV5-1 and TRBV20-1 were among roughly five TRBV segments more frequent in patients than controls.

Libraries were made from TCR beta cDNA, and they carried unique molecular identifiers. cDNA molecules numbering about 490,000 came from approximately 0.91 to 9.4 million T cells. TCRdb called the PCR reads again in MiXCR, with one record for every CDR3 protein. The sample holds approximately 570,000 distinct CDR3 sequences, roughly two fifths seen once. A note on this clonotype: As yet, its antigen is unknown.

This CDR3 region has 14 residues. Germline CDR1 and CDR2: LGHDT and YNNKEL (reference sequence). The receptor was isolated from a girl aged 5-17 years with multiple sclerosis. The chain recombines TRBV3-1 with TRBJ2-4; D remains unclear. The DNA end is more similar to TRBJ2-5, so the J call may be wrong. The source material was blood. This CDR3 is CASSPVFRQETQYF. In DNA form, the CDR3 reads TGTGCCAGCAGCCCAGTTTTTCGCCAAGAGACCCAGTACTTC.